This TCR beta chain is from a study of Graves' ophthalmopathy and Graves' hyperthyroidism. This clonotype was seen repeatedly, ten times or more. Its antigen is as yet unknown. Germline CDR1 KGHDR, CDR2 SFDVKD. The V gene end was trimmed by 3 bases and the J gene end by 5 bases; junction bases not matched to a gene: 2. The CDR3 contains 13 residues. Study-level findings and limits: Blood also held most thyroid clonotypes expanded above 0.001 frequency.

The authors amplified TCR beta CDR3 regions from RNA transcripts. The library came from an HTBI-primed first-round RT-PCR and a second-round multiplex PCR. TCRdb redid the calling of the multiplex PCR reads with MiXCR, one entry per CDR3 protein. This sample has hundreds of thousands of distinct CDR3 sequences, with roughly 20% found just once. Source material: peripheral blood. The gene calls are TRBV24-1 and TRBJ2-7, with 8 bases that match TRBD2. The sequence was collected from a woman in her late teens or twenties with stable Graves' hyperthyroidism. The CDR3: CATSDGTRDEQYF. CDR3 sequence (DNA): TGTGCCACCAGTGATGGGACTAGAGACGAGCAGTACTTC.